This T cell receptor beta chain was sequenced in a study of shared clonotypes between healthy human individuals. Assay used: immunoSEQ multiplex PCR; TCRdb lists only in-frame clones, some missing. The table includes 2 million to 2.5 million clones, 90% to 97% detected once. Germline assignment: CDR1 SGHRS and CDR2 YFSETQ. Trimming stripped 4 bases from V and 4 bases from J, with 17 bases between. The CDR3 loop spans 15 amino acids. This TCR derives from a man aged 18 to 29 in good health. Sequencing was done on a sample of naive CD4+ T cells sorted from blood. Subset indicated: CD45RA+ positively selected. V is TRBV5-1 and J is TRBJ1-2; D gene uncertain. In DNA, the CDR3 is TGCGCCAGCAGCGGTGGGGAATATGGGCCCTATGGCTACACCTTC. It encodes CASSGGEYGPYGYTF.